This TCR beta chain is from a study of neurological immune-mediated disorders. In the study overall: The study included about 35 multiple sclerosis patients, about 30 relapsing-remitting and 3 secondary progressive.

Between the trimmed V and J ends, which lost 1 base and 4 bases, there was a span of 9 bases. This CDR3 is built from 14 residues. The germline gives CDR1 SGHVS, CDR2 FNYEAQ. Synthesis of cDNA was performed by 5'RACE using 10-nucleotide random UMIs. TCRdb fed the 5' RACE reads into MiXCR, producing one record per CDR3 protein. The table includes 65,000 to 80,000 distinct CDR3 sequences, about 5.1% detected once. This clonotype was counted between two and nine times. This chain joins TRBV7-6 and TRBJ2-3; D uncertain. Specimen: PBMCs. The TCR comes from a woman in her 70s with multiple sclerosis. CDR3 coding DNA: TGTGCCAGCAGCTTAGTTGGGATCTCAGATACGCAGTATTTT. As protein: CASSLVGISDTQYF. The full variable domain, in which reference TRBV7-6 and TRBJ2-3 provide the parts outside the CDR3, is GAGVSQSPRYKVTKRGQDVALRCDPISGHVSLYWYRQALGQGPEFLTYFNYEAQQDKSGLPNDRFSAERPEGSISTLTIQRTEQRDSAMYRCASSLVGISDTQYFGPGTRLTVL.